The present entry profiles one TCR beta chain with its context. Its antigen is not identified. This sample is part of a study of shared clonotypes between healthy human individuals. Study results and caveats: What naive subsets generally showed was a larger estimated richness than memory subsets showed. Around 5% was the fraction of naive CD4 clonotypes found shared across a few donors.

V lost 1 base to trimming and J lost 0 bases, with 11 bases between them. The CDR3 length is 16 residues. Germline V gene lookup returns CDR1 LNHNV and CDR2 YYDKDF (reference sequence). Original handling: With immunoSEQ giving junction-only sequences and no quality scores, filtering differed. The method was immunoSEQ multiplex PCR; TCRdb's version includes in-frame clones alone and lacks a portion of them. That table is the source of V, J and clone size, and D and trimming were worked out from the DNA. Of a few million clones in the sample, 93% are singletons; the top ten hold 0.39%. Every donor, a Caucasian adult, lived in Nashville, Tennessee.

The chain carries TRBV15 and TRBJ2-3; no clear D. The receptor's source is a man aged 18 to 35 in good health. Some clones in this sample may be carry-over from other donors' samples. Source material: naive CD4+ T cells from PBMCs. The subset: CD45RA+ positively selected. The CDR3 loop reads CATSRGESLSTDTQYF. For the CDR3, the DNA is TGTGCCACCAGCAGAGGGGAATCTCTTAGCACAGATACGCAGTATTTT.